These 17 T cell receptor beta chains originate from one sample sequenced in a study of cytomegalovirus exposure and HLA in healthy donors. PCR involved 60 Vbeta and 13 Jbeta primers. Sequencing was performed with immunoSEQ multiplex PCR; in TCRdb, only in-frame clones are kept and a portion is missing. The sample holds about 140,000 clones; approximately 80% are singletons and the top ten take around 2%. Sequenced sample: PBMCs. The receptor source for this set is a man aged 25 to 40 in good health and CMV-seronegative.

CDR3 protein: CASSSGQLPTHEQYF. The CDR3 nucleotides are TGCGCCAGCAGCTCGGGACAGCTCCCGACCCACGAGCAGTACTTC. The chain is built from TRBV5-1 and TRBJ2-7, with 7 bases aligning to TRBD1. The CDR3 extends over 15 amino acids. J lost 5 bases, V lost 3 bases, and 11 bases had no gene match. From germline, CDR1 is SGHRS and CDR2 YFSETQ.

The chain carries TRBV5-6 and TRBJ1-2; 12 positions agree with TRBD1. Germline trimming cut 0 bases from V and 7 bases from J; bases unmatched to any gene: 7. The length of the CDR3 is 16 residues. CDR1 SGHDT and CDR2 YYEEEE come from the germline V gene. The CDR3 loop is CASSLDGGQGAGGYTF. The CDR3 DNA reads as TGTGCCAGCAGCTTGGACGGGGGACAGGGGGCTGGTGGCTACACCTTC. Full variable domain (missing parts from reference TRBV5-6 and TRBJ1-2): DAGVTQSPTHLIKTRGQQVTLRCSPKSGHDTVSWYQQALGQGPQFIFQYYEEEERQRGNFPDRFSGHQFPNYSSELNVNALLLGDSALYLCASSLDGGQGAGGYTFGSGTRLTVV.

V is TRBV18 and J is TRBJ1-1; 7 bases agree with TRBD1. This CDR3 comprises 14 residues. Germline loops: CDR1 KGHSH, CDR2 LQKENI. Germline trimming cut 6 bases from V and 3 bases from J; bases unmatched to any gene: 7. This CDR3 reads CASSPTGVDTEAFF. The CDR3 DNA sequence: TGTGCCAGCTCCCCTACAGGGGTGGACACTGAAGCTTTCTTT.

The chain employs TRBV2 and TRBJ2-7; 7 bases agree with TRBD2. Per germline, CDR1 SNHLY and CDR2 FYNNEI. There are 15 residues in the CDR3. The V segment lost 4 bases and the J segment 0 bases; nucleotides outside the gene matches: 6. The CDR3 here is CASSGLLADSYEQYF. The CDR3 DNA sequence: TGTGCCAGCAGTGGTCTCCTAGCGGACTCCTACGAGCAGTACTTC.

The CDR3 protein is CATYPADYNEQFF. The DNA of the CDR3 is TGTGCCACGTACCCAGCGGACTACAATGAGCAGTTCTTC. The chain has TRBV15 and TRBJ2-1; D perhaps matches TRBD2 (5 bases). V was shortened by 9 bases and J by 3 bases, with 12 bases between the two germline ends. The CDR3 covers 13 residues. Germline CDR1 is LNHNV and CDR2 is YYDKDF (reference sequence).

V is TRBV5-1 and J is TRBJ1-2, with D possibly matching TRBD1 (6 bases). V was cut by 3 bases and J by 2 bases, with 14 bases left in between. Germline V gene lookup returns CDR1 SGHRS and CDR2 YFSETQ. CDR3 length equals 15 residues. The DNA of the CDR3 is TGCGCCAGCAGCTCAGCAGGGGCCCTAAACTATGGCTACACCTTC. This gives the protein CASSSAGALNYGYTF.

Only one count was recorded for this clone. This CDR3 reads CASSEGGSGRYLDTQYF. CDR3 nucleotides: TGTGCCAGCAGTGAAGGGGGTAGCGGGAGGTACTTGGATACGCAGTATTTT. The chain is built from TRBV6-1 and TRBJ2-3, with 10 bases aligning to TRBD2. The CDR3 extends over 17 amino acids. Germline CDR1 and CDR2: MNHNS and SASEGT. The ends lost 1 base at V and 6 bases at J; junction bases unmatched: 10.

This chain connects TRBV5-1 to TRBJ2-7, with D maybe TRBD1 (5 bases). This CDR3 has 14 amino acids. The V end lost 0 bases, the J end lost 1 base, and 8 bases lay between the germline ends. The V gene's germline CDR1 is SGHRS and CDR2 YFSETQ. The CDR3 loop is CASSLAQGSYEQYF. CDR3 DNA sequence: TGCGCCAGCAGCTTGGCGCAGGGTTCCTACGAGCAGTACTTC.

This rearrangement joins TRBV13 to TRBJ2-1; 11 bases fit TRBD2. The V segment lost 0 bases and the J segment 7 bases; nucleotides outside the gene matches: 5. The CDR3 consists of 16 residues. Germline V gene sequence: CDR1 PRHDT, CDR2 FYEKMQ (reference sequence). CDR3 loop: CASSLGLAGVKNEQFF. Written as DNA, the CDR3 is TGTGCCAGCAGCTTAGGACTAGCGGGAGTAAAGAATGAGCAGTTCTTC.

The rearrangement joins TRBV7-3 to TRBJ2-7, with 7 bases matching TRBD1. Germline CDR1 reads SGHTA; CDR2 reads FQGTGA. The CDR3 runs 13 residues. V lost 2 bases to trimming and J lost 4 bases; unmatched junction nucleotides: 2. The CDR3 loop is CASSLGRGYEQYF. CDR3 coding DNA: TGTGCCAGCAGCTTAGGCAGGGGGTACGAGCAGTACTTC.

This clone was found a few times. CDR3 sequence: CASSAFLAGGLETQYF. The CDR3 DNA follows: TGTGCCAGCAGCGCGTTCCTAGCGGGAGGCCTGGAGACCCAGTACTTC. This chain connects TRBV9 to TRBJ2-5; 11 nucleotides line up with TRBD2. With V trimmed by 3 bases and J by 5 bases, 9 bases remained unmatched. The CDR3 runs 16 residues. CDR1 is SGDLS, CDR2 YYNGEE, per germline.

This clone has only a few counts. This chain uses TRBV19 with TRBJ2-6, with D perhaps matching TRBD1 (5 bases). This CDR3 region has 16 residues. From germline, CDR1 is LNHDA and CDR2 SQIVND (reference sequence). Trimming pared 7 bases from V and 2 bases from J, leaving 15 bases between. The DNA of the CDR3 is TGTGCCAGTACCTCCCCAGGGTCCCCTGGGGCCAACGTCCTGACTTTC. Translated: CASTSPGSPGANVLTF.

V usage is TRBV5-4 and J usage is TRBJ2-2, with D perhaps TRBD2 (6 bases). Per the germline V gene, CDR1 is SGHNT and CDR2 is YYREEE (reference sequence). V lost 0 bases and J lost 5, with 11 bases in between. This CDR3 comprises 15 residues. The CDR3 DNA reads TGTGCCAGCAGCTTGGTCCCAGGAGGGACCGGGGAGCTGTTTTTT. This encodes CASSLVPGGTGELFF.

For the CDR3, the DNA is TGTGCCAGCAGCACCGACAGGGGCCTCCCCTACGAGCAGTACTTC. It translates to CASSTDRGLPYEQYF. The chain combines TRBV4-2 with TRBJ2-7; TRBD1 agrees at 8 bases. The CDR3 consists of 15 residues. Trimming took 5 bases from V and 2 from J; bases not matched to a gene: 8. The germline V gene encodes CDR1 LGHNA and CDR2 YNFKEQ.

The gene calls are TRBV18 and TRBJ2-7; 10 nucleotides line up with TRBD2. Germline CDR1 KGHSH, CDR2 LQKENI. The CDR3 has 14 amino acids. V lost 3 bases to trimming and J lost 4 bases; unmatched junction nucleotides: 3. The CDR3 here is CASSPETSGYEQYF. The CDR3 DNA is TGTGCCAGCTCACCGGAGACTAGCGGGTACGAGCAGTACTTC.

The V call is TRBV7-3, the J call TRBJ2-3, with a weak D call TRBD1 (6 bases). Germline CDR1 SGHTA, CDR2 FQGTGA. CDR3 size: 14 residues. The V and J ends lost 6 bases and 6 bases respectively, with 16 bases between them. As DNA, the CDR3 is TGTGCCAGCAGTTTCCGGGACATCGGCGATACGCAGTATTTT. As protein: CASSFRDIGDTQYF.

This chain joins TRBV9 and TRBJ2-1, with 7 bases fitting TRBD2. The length of the CDR3 is 19 residues. V gave up 2 bases and J gave up 6 bases; unmatched junction bases: 20. Germline V gives CDR1 SGDLS, CDR2 YYNGEE. The CDR3 is CASSVSWRTAGERGNEQFF. The CDR3 nucleotides are TGTGCCAGCAGCGTTTCCTGGAGGACCGCGGGAGAAAGGGGCAATGAGCAGTTCTTC. Drawing the rest from reference TRBV9 and TRBJ2-1, the complete variable domain is DSGVTQTPKHLITATGQRVTLRCSPRSGDLSVYWYQQSLDQGLQFLIQYYNGEERAKGNILERFSAQQFPDLHSELNLSSLELGDSALYFCASSVSWRTAGERGNEQFFGPGTRLTVL.